This T cell receptor beta chain originates from a study of regulatory T cells in long-lasting Graves disease. Regarding time point: newly diagnosed GD, antithyroid drugs for less than 3 months. Following extraction of RNA from PBMCs, that RNA was used to make the TCR library. The V end lost 4 bases, the J end lost 2 bases, and 9 bases lay between the germline ends. The germline gives CDR1 SGHTA, CDR2 FQGNSA. The CDR3 length is 13 residues. As concerns this clonotype: It may be a read error: a sequence one base away is much more abundant.

For TCR beta, libraries came from iRepertoire HTBI primers and Arm-PCR of CDR3 regions. TCRdb used MiXCR to reprocess the multiplex PCR reads, holding one entry per CDR3 protein. Of approximately 490,000 distinct CDR3 sequences in the sample, about a sixth were seen once. These sequences were also reported in another study, on T cells in Graves' hyperthyroidism and ophthalmopathy.

J is TRBJ2-7 and V is TRBV7-2; D is perhaps TRBD1 or TRBD2 (5 bases each). Here the sequenced sample was peripheral blood mononuclear cells (PBMCs), taken at new diagnosis, from a patient treated with antithyroid drugs. The clonotype was recovered from a man aged 35 to 55 with Graves disease. DNA for the CDR3: TGTGCCAGCAGCTGGGACCGAACCTACGAGCAGTACTTC. Its translation: CASSWDRTYEQYF.